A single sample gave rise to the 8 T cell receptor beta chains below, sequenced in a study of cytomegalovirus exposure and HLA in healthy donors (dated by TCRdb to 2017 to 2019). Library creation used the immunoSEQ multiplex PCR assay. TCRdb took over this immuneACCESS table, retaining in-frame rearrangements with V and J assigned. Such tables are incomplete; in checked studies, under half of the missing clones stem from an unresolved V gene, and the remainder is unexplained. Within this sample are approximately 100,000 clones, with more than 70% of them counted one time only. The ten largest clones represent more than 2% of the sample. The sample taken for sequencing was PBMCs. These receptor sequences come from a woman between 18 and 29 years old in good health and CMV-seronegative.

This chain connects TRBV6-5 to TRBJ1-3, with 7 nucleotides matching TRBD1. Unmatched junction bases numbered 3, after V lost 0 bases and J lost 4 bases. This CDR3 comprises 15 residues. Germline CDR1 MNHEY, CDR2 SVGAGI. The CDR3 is CASSYSDRAGNTIYF. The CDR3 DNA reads TGTGCCAGCAGTTACTCCGACAGGGCCGGAAACACCATATATTTT.

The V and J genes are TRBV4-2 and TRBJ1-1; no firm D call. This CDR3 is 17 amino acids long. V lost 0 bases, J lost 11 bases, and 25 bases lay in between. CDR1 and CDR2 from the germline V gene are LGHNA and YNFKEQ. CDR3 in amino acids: CASSQDELRISLKVAFF. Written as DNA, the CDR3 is TGTGCCAGCAGCCAAGATGAGTTGAGGATCAGCCTTAAGGTTGCTTTCTTT.

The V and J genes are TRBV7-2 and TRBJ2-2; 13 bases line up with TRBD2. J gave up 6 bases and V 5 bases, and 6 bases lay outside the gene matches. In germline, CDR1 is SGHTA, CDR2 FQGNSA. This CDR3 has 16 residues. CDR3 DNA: TGTGCCAGCAGCACCCGGACTAGCGGGAGACCCGGGGAGCTGTTTTTT. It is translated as CASSTRTSGRPGELFF.

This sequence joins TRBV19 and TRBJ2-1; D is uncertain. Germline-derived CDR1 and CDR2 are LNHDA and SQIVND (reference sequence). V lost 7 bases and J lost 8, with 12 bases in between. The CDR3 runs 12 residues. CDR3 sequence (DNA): TGTGCCAGTAATGATCAACTGGATGAGCAGTTCTTC. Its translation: CASNDQLDEQFF.

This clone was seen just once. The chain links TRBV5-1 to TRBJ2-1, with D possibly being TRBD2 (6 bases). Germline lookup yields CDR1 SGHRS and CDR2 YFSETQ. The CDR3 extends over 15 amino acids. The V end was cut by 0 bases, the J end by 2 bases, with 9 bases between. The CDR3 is CASSLAGEAYNEQFF. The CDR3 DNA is TGCGCCAGCAGCTTGGCCGGGGAGGCCTACAATGAGCAGTTCTTC.

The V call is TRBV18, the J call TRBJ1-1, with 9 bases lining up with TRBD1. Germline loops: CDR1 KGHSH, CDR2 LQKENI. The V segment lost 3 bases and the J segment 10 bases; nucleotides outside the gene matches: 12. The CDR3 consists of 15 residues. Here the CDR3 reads CASSPSTGGGWGAFF. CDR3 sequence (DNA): TGTGCCAGCTCACCCTCTACAGGGGGCGGGTGGGGAGCTTTCTTT.

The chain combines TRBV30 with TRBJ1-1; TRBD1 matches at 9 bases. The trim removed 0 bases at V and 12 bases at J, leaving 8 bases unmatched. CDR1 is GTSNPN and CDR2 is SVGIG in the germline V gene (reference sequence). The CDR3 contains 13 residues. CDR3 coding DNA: TGTGCCTGGAGTGTTACCCCGGGACAGGGCCCTTTCTTT. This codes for CAWSVTPGQGPFF.

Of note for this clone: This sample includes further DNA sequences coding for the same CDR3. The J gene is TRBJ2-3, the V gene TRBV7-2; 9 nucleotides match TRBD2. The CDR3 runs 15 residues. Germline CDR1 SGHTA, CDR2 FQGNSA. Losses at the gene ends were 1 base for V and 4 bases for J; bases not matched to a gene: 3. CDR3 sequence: CASSLGGGGADTQYF. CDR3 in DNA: TGTGCCAGCAGCTTAGGAGGCGGGGGGGCAGATACGCAGTATTTT. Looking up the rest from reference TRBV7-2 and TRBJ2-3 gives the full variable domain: GAGVSQSPSNKVTEKGKDVELRCDPISGHTALYWYRQSLGQGLEFLIYFQGNSAPDKSGLPSDRFSAERTGGSVSTLTIQRTQQEDSAVYLCASSLGGGGADTQYFGPGTRLTVL.